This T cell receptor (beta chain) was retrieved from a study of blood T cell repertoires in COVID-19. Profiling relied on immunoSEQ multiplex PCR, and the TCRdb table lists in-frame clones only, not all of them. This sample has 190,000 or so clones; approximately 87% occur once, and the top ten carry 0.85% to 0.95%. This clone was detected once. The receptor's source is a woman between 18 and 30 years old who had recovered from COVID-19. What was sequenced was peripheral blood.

The CDR3 DNA reads as TGTGCCAGCAGTGCGGAGGGAAACACTGAAGCTTTCTTT. This encodes CASSAEGNTEAFF. The chain links TRBV6-4 to TRBJ1-1; D uncertain. This CDR3 has 13 amino acids. V shed 4 bases and J shed 2 bases, with 8 bases lying between them. Germline V CDR1 and CDR2: MRHNA, SNTAGT.